The clone carrying this T cell receptor beta chain was counted at least ten times. The antigen remains unidentified. The CDR3 consists of 18 residues. The V segment lost 2 bases and the J segment 5 bases; nucleotides outside the gene matches: 13. Germline lookup yields CDR1 SGHTA and CDR2 FQGNSA. The data are from a study of T cell repertoires in cytomegalovirus infection. As for the study in general: Indications came from public TCR beta signatures; they pointed to CMV infection and to a matching HLA type.

Study-level points and caveats: The ex vivo response showed dominance by HLA-C-restricted CMV-specific TCR beta clonotypes.

TCRdb itself ran the reads through MiXCR, one entry per CDR3 protein. The table lists some 700,000 distinct CDR3 sequences, roughly a third of them singletons. The receptor was isolated from a human donor in good health (CMV status not recorded). Some clones in this sample may be carry-over from other donors' samples. The source material was PBMCs. The chain couples TRBV7-2 to TRBJ2-2; 8 bases are shared with TRBD2. This chain's CDR3 is CASSLKAQTSAFTGELFF. The CDR3 region has the DNA TGTGCCAGCAGCTTAAAAGCCCAGACTAGCGCGTTTACCGGGGAGCTGTTTTTT. Full variable domain (outside the CDR3, taken from reference TRBV7-2 and TRBJ2-2): GAGVSQSPSNKVTEKGKDVELRCDPISGHTALYWYRQSLGQGLEFLIYFQGNSAPDKSGLPSDRFSAERTGGSVSTLTIQRTQQEDSAVYLCASSLKAQTSAFTGELFFGEGSRLTVL.